The clone carrying this T cell receptor (beta chain) was picked up a small number of times. The template used for profiling TCR beta VDJ and CDR3 was genomic DNA. TCRdb fed the reads into MiXCR, producing one record per CDR3 protein. Found here are hundreds of thousands of distinct CDR3 sequences, around 60% of them singletons; the top ten hold 7.5% to 9%. This CDR3 spans 12 amino acids. Germline CDR1 reads WNHNN; CDR2 reads SYGVQD (reference sequence). The V end was cut by 4 bases, the J end by 3 bases, with 7 bases between. This sample is drawn from a study of CD8+CD57+ T cells in acquired aplastic anemia.

Sequencing input: sorted CD4+, CD8+, or CD8+CD57+ T cells (not recorded which) from PBMCs. This TCR was recovered from a human donor with severe aplastic anemia or a healthy control (not recorded which). The chain is built from TRBV10-1 and TRBJ2-7; possibly TRBD1 for D (6 bases). The CDR3, as DNA: TGCGCCAGCAGTGGACAGGTCTACGAGCAGTACTTC. Its protein is CASSGQVYEQYF.